These T cell receptor beta chains were read from a single sample in a study of cytomegalovirus exposure and HLA in healthy donors. Using immunoSEQ multiplex PCR, the repertoire was profiled, and TCRdb retains in-frame clones only, with some absent. The sample carries about 160,000 clones, 80% to 90% recorded once. The material sequenced was PBMCs. The receptors originated from a woman aged 25-40 years in good health and CMV-seronegative. Each CDR3 is given with its conserved first and last residue. A D gene is named only where the DNA matches it firmly. Not all rows give a size; the values are once, few, many and, for expanded clones, a class.

cdr3_nt: TGTGCCAGCAGCTTTGGGGCGGGAGGGACCTACGAGCAGTACTTC
cdr3_aa: CASSFGAGGTYEQYF
clone_size: NA
v_call: TRBV7-3
j_call: TRBJ2-7
d_call: TRBD2

cdr3_nt: TGTGCCAGCAGCTTAAACGGGAGGGGAGGCGAGCAGTACTTC
cdr3_aa: CASSLNGRGGEQYF
clone_size: NA
v_call: TRBV7-3
j_call: TRBJ2-7
d_call: TRBD2

cdr3_nt: TGCAGCGTTGTTGGCGGGGCGCCTGCTTCTGGCTACACCTTC
cdr3_aa: CSVVGGAPASGYTF
clone_size: NA
v_call: TRBV29-1
j_call: TRBJ1-2
d_call: NA

cdr3_nt: TGTGCCAGCAGAGCAGCGGGAGGATTGAATGAGCAGTTCTTC
cdr3_aa: CASRAAGGLNEQFF
clone_size: NA
v_call: TRBV27
j_call: TRBJ2-1
d_call: TRBD2

cdr3_nt: TGTGCCAGCAGGCAGGGCGTGTGGACTGAAGCTTTCTTT
cdr3_aa: CASRQGVWTEAFF
clone_size: NA
v_call: TRBV6-1
j_call: TRBJ1-1
d_call: NA

cdr3_nt: TGTGCCAGCGCATCGGGACAGGTATCTGCCGAGCAGTACTTC
cdr3_aa: CASASGQVSAEQYF
clone_size: NA
v_call: TRBV28
j_call: TRBJ2-7
d_call: TRBD1

cdr3_nt: TGTGCCAGCAGTTTAGGGACTAGTTCGTTCTTC
cdr3_aa: CASSLGTSSFF
clone_size: NA
v_call: TRBV28
j_call: TRBJ2-1
d_call: TRBD2

cdr3_nt: TGTGCCAGCAGCTTGGGGAATCAGCCCCAGCATTTT
cdr3_aa: CASSLGNQPQHF
clone_size: once
v_call: TRBV5-6
j_call: TRBJ1-5
d_call: NA

cdr3_nt: TGTGCCAGCAGCTTCGGACAGGGCTTGGGCACCGGGGAGCTGTTTTTT
cdr3_aa: CASSFGQGLGTGELFF
clone_size: NA
v_call: TRBV5-6
j_call: TRBJ2-2
d_call: TRBD1

cdr3_nt: TGTGCCAGCAGCGTAGGGGGGACAGCGAAGTACGAGCAGTACTTC
cdr3_aa: CASSVGGTAKYEQYF
clone_size: NA
v_call: TRBV9
j_call: TRBJ2-7
d_call: TRBD1

cdr3_nt: TGTGCCAGCAGTTCCGGGACAGGGGGCATGAACGAGCAGTACTTC
cdr3_aa: CASSSGTGGMNEQYF
clone_size: NA
v_call: TRBV27
j_call: TRBJ2-7
d_call: TRBD1

cdr3_nt: TGTGCCAGCAACCGGGGGCCGTCTGGCTACACCTTC
cdr3_aa: CASNRGPSGYTF
clone_size: NA
v_call: TRBV2
j_call: TRBJ1-2
d_call: NA

cdr3_nt: TGTGCCAGCAGCTTAGAAATTGGGACAGGTGAAAAACTGTTTTTT
cdr3_aa: CASSLEIGTGEKLFF
clone_size: few
v_call: TRBV7-8
j_call: TRBJ1-4
d_call: TRBD1

cdr3_nt: TGTGCCAGCAGTTTCCAATACTACGAGCAGTACTTC
cdr3_aa: CASSFQYYEQYF
clone_size: NA
v_call: TRBV11-2
j_call: TRBJ2-7
d_call: NA

cdr3_nt: TGTGCCAGCAGTTTAAATTGGGGGTTCGGGGAGCTGTTTTTT
cdr3_aa: CASSLNWGFGELFF
clone_size: NA
v_call: TRBV27
j_call: TRBJ2-2
d_call: NA

cdr3_nt: TGCGCCAGCAGCCAAGGGGGGACTAGCGCCTACGAGCAGTACTTC
cdr3_aa: CASSQGGTSAYEQYF
clone_size: NA
v_call: TRBV4-3
j_call: TRBJ2-7
d_call: TRBD2

cdr3_nt: TGCGCCAGCAGCCAGGTGACGACAGGGGGCCACGGGGAGCTGTTTTTT
cdr3_aa: CASSQVTTGGHGELFF
clone_size: NA
v_call: TRBV4-1
j_call: TRBJ2-2
d_call: TRBD1

cdr3_nt: TGTGCCAGCAGCTTGTGGCGGGGAGGGGGCAATCAGCCCCAGCATTTT
cdr3_aa: CASSLWRGGGNQPQHF
clone_size: NA
v_call: TRBV5-8
j_call: TRBJ1-5
d_call: NA

cdr3_nt: TGTGCCAGCAGCCCAGGGCCCGGACTAGCGGGGACCAGGGGTGAGACCCAGTACTTC
cdr3_aa: CASSPGPGLAGTRGETQYF
clone_size: NA
v_call: TRBV7-3
j_call: TRBJ2-5
d_call: TRBD2

cdr3_nt: TGCGCCAGCAGCCCGGGACTAGCGAACACCGGGGAGCTGTTTTTT
cdr3_aa: CASSPGLANTGELFF
clone_size: NA
v_call: TRBV5-1
j_call: TRBJ2-2
d_call: TRBD2

cdr3_nt: TGTGCCAGCAGCAGAGCGGTCGGGGGAAGATTCTCTGGGGCCAACGTCCTGACTTTC
cdr3_aa: CASSRAVGGRFSGANVLTF
clone_size: NA
v_call: TRBV7-2
j_call: TRBJ2-6
d_call: NA

cdr3_nt: TGTGCCAGCAGCGGAGGACTAGCGGAACACACAGATACGCAGTATTTT
cdr3_aa: CASSGGLAEHTDTQYF
clone_size: NA
v_call: TRBV2
j_call: TRBJ2-3
d_call: TRBD2

cdr3_nt: TGTGCCAGCAGTGACAGGGATTCACCCCTCCACTTT
cdr3_aa: CASSDRDSPLHF
clone_size: NA
v_call: TRBV2
j_call: TRBJ1-6
d_call: NA

cdr3_nt: TGTGCCAGCAGTCTACAGCTTATGAACACTGAAGCTTTCTTT
cdr3_aa: CASSLQLMNTEAFF
clone_size: NA
v_call: TRBV5-4
j_call: TRBJ1-1
d_call: NA

cdr3_nt: TGTGCCAGCAGCTTGTCTACAGGGAACTCATACAATGAGCAGTTCTTC
cdr3_aa: CASSLSTGNSYNEQFF
clone_size: NA
v_call: TRBV7-8
j_call: TRBJ2-1
d_call: NA

cdr3_nt: TGTGCCAGCAGCGGAGACGGCGGGAATCAGCCCCAGCATTTT
cdr3_aa: CASSGDGGNQPQHF
clone_size: NA
v_call: TRBV2
j_call: TRBJ1-5
d_call: NA

cdr3_nt: TGCGCCAGCAGCTTGACAAGTGGGAGGTTAACCTACAATGAGCAGTTCTTC
cdr3_aa: CASSLTSGRLTYNEQFF
clone_size: NA
v_call: TRBV5-1
j_call: TRBJ2-1
d_call: NA

cdr3_nt: TGTGCCAGCACGGGACAGGGCTACGAGCAGTACTTC
cdr3_aa: CASTGQGYEQYF
clone_size: NA
v_call: TRBV2
j_call: TRBJ2-7
d_call: TRBD1

cdr3_nt: TGCAGCCCCGGGACTAGCGGAGACACAGATACGCAGTATTTT
cdr3_aa: CSPGTSGDTDTQYF
clone_size: once
v_call: TRBV29-1
j_call: TRBJ2-3
d_call: TRBD2

cdr3_nt: TGTGCCAGCAGCCGGACTTACGAGCAGTACTTC
cdr3_aa: CASSRTYEQYF
clone_size: NA
v_call: TRBV11-1
j_call: TRBJ2-7
d_call: NA

cdr3_nt: TGTGCCAGCAGTTTATACAGAAGGAACACTGAAGCTTTCTTT
cdr3_aa: CASSLYRRNTEAFF
clone_size: few
v_call: TRBV28
j_call: TRBJ1-1
d_call: NA

cdr3_nt: TGCGCCAGCAGCCAAGGTTCCTGGGGGCAGACTACGCTAGAGCAGTACTTC
cdr3_aa: CASSQGSWGQTTLEQYF
clone_size: NA
v_call: TRBV4-3
j_call: TRBJ2-7
d_call: NA

cdr3_nt: TGTGCCAGCAGTAGAGGACAGGGATCCGAGCAGTACTTC
cdr3_aa: CASSRGQGSEQYF
clone_size: NA
v_call: TRBV6-5
j_call: TRBJ2-7
d_call: TRBD1

cdr3_nt: TGCGCCAGCAGCCAAGTTTCAGGGGCGAGGAATTCACCCCTCCACTTT
cdr3_aa: CASSQVSGARNSPLHF
clone_size: NA
v_call: TRBV4-3
j_call: TRBJ1-6
d_call: NA

cdr3_nt: TGTGCCAGCAGTTACTCTGTACGGGAGGGTACCGGGGAGCTGTTTTTT
cdr3_aa: CASSYSVREGTGELFF
clone_size: NA
v_call: TRBV6-5
j_call: TRBJ2-2
d_call: TRBD2

cdr3_nt: TGTGCCAGCTCGGGACAGCGACCCTCCTACGAGCAGTACTTC
cdr3_aa: CASSGQRPSYEQYF
clone_size: NA
v_call: TRBV6-1
j_call: TRBJ2-7
d_call: TRBD1

cdr3_nt: TGTGCCAGCAGTAACAGCAGACAGGTTAAATCCTACGAGCAGTACTTC
cdr3_aa: CASSNSRQVKSYEQYF
clone_size: NA
v_call: TRBV11-2
j_call: TRBJ2-7
d_call: NA

cdr3_nt: TGTGCCAGTAGTCTTTCAGATACGCAGTATTTT
cdr3_aa: CASSLSDTQYF
clone_size: NA
v_call: TRBV19
j_call: TRBJ2-3
d_call: NA

cdr3_nt: TGTGCCAGCAGCCATCGTGGGTGGGACAGGGACTCTGGAAACACCATATATTTT
cdr3_aa: CASSHRGWDRDSGNTIYF
clone_size: once
v_call: TRBV11-2
j_call: TRBJ1-3
d_call: TRBD1

cdr3_nt: TGCGCCAGCAGTGCTGGGTATGAAAAACTGTTTTTT
cdr3_aa: CASSAGYEKLFF
clone_size: once
v_call: TRBV10-2
j_call: TRBJ1-4
d_call: NA

cdr3_nt: TGTGCCAGCAGCTTAGTTAGTCGAAGCGGGCAAGAGACCCAGTACTTC
cdr3_aa: CASSLVSRSGQETQYF
clone_size: NA
v_call: TRBV13
j_call: TRBJ2-5
d_call: NA

cdr3_nt: TGTGCCAGCAGCTTAGACAGCCGTAGCAATCAGCCCCAGCATTTT
cdr3_aa: CASSLDSRSNQPQHF
clone_size: NA
v_call: TRBV7-2
j_call: TRBJ1-5
d_call: NA

cdr3_nt: TGTGCCAGCAGCGGATTAGGGTCCACGACCTACGAGCAGTACTTC
cdr3_aa: CASSGLGSTTYEQYF
clone_size: NA
v_call: TRBV9
j_call: TRBJ2-7
d_call: NA

cdr3_nt: TGTGCCAGCAGTTTATCCCCATGGACAGGGGGCAGGGAGACCCAGTACTTC
cdr3_aa: CASSLSPWTGGRETQYF
clone_size: once
v_call: TRBV27
j_call: TRBJ2-5
d_call: TRBD1